The rows below give T cell receptor beta chains drawn from one sample of a study of blood T cell repertoires in COVID-19. Measured with immunoSEQ multiplex PCR; TCRdb has only the in-frame clones, and not every one. Of about 20,000 clones in the sample, roughly 78% were seen once. Sequencing input: peripheral blood. These receptors were obtained from a man older than 75 with acute or convalescent COVID-19. Both conserved end residues are trimmed from each CDR3. The order of the fields is V gene, D gene, CDR3 protein. The D gene is left open where the match is weak.

V: TRBV5-1
D: TRBD1
CDR3: ASSRGQGGTEAF

V: TRBV4-1
D: TRBD1
CDR3: ASSQGGQGDWGTGELF

V: TRBV7-9
D: NA
CDR3: ASSLVAGSTGELF

V: TRBV30
D: NA
CDR3: AWDSPGLLRGYT

V: TRBV19
D: NA
CDR3: ASSTTRVNTEAF

V: TRBV19
D: NA
CDR3: ASSRQDENYGYT

V: TRBV10-1
D: TRBD2
CDR3: ASSECDVRLAGTENNTDTQY

V: TRBV4-3
D: NA
CDR3: ASSQFTGNQPQH

V: TRBV5-1
D: NA
CDR3: ASSLDGGSGNTIY

V: TRBV14
D: NA
CDR3: ASSQGWSANTGELF

V: TRBV6-5
D: NA
CDR3: ASLAEPRILDEQY

V: TRBV5-6
D: TRBD1
CDR3: ASSLELAGQGLNQPQH

V: TRBV2
D: NA
CDR3: AINRGSNEKLF

V: TRBV5-1
D: NA
CDR3: ASSFGHINTEAF

V: TRBV28
D: TRBD2
CDR3: ASSPPPGRAGELF

V: TRBV6-5
D: NA
CDR3: ASSYSRGANKGYT

V: TRBV18
D: TRBD2
CDR3: ASSPRASGSTDTQY

V: TRBV30
D: NA
CDR3: AYRGYNEQF

V: TRBV7-2
D: TRBD1
CDR3: ASSPGTVWEF

V: TRBV7-6
D: TRBD2
CDR3: ASSPGWGGQETQY

V: TRBV5-1
D: TRBD2
CDR3: ASSLELAKSNEQF

V: TRBV21-1
D: NA
CDR3: ASSAFLLYDIAKNIQY

V: TRBV11-2
D: TRBD2
CDR3: ASSSGLAGEYEQF

V: TRBV28
D: TRBD1
CDR3: ASSFSTGGLYTTNTEAF

V: TRBV6-4
D: TRBD2
CDR3: ASSFTGLAGGPNEQF